This T cell receptor beta chain was observed in a study of CD8+ T cells in alopecia areata. Reverse transcription of extracted RNA yielded cDNA, which provided the sequencing template. The protocol was immunoSEQ multiplex PCR, while the TCRdb copy is restricted to in-frame clones and leaves out a portion. The table has 90,000 or so clones, about 44% seen once. This clone was seen only once. Treatment in this sample: oral pan-JAK inhibitor, 5-10 mg twice daily. This receptor was taken from a human donor with alopecia areata. Sequenced here: CD8+ T cells sorted from blood, sampled at week 24, from a patient treated with tofacitinib.

This chain's CDR3 is CASSPRDRIEAFF. DNA for the CDR3: TGTGCCAGCAGCCCTAGGGACAGGATTGAAGCTTTCTTT. J is TRBJ1-1 and V is TRBV7-9; 8 nucleotides line up with TRBD1. V dropped 5 bases and J dropped 7; count of bases not matched to a gene: 6. This CDR3 region has 13 residues. Per germline, CDR1 SEHNR and CDR2 FQNEAQ (reference sequence).